Listed here are 7 T cell receptor beta chains from one sample, sequenced in a study of blood T cell dynamics during melanoma immunotherapy. Specified time point: pre-treatment baseline. Here immunoSEQ multiplex PCR was the method, and the copy in TCRdb shows in-frame clones only, minus some. Of 10,000 to 15,000 clones listed, roughly 86% are singletons. The source was blood, collected from a patient treated with checkpoint blockade. The receptors shown here come from a human donor with melanoma.

This chain uses TRBV5-1 with TRBJ2-7; 11 bases fit TRBD1. Germline V gene sequence: CDR1 SGHRS, CDR2 YFSETQ. The junction had 5 bases not matched to a gene; V was cut back by 4 bases and J by 5 bases. The CDR3 consists of 14 residues. The CDR3 coding sequence is TGCGCCAGCAGCGTAGGGACAGGGGGTAACGAGCAGTACTTC. Translated: CASSVGTGGNEQYF.

The rearrangement joins TRBV4-1 to TRBJ2-7, with TRBD1 as a possible D gene (5 bases). The V end was cut by 4 bases, the J end by 3 bases, with 22 bases between. This CDR3 contains 17 residues. The germline gives CDR1 MGHRA, CDR2 YSYEKL. This CDR3 reads CASSRIYRGPRVYEQYF. CDR3 in DNA: TGCGCCAGCAGCCGAATATATAGGGGCCCTCGGGTCTACGAGCAGTACTTC.

This rearrangement joins TRBV2 to TRBJ2-7, with D hard to call. The CDR3 length is 14 residues. The V end was cut by 3 bases, the J end by 0 bases, with 9 bases between. Germline V gene lookup returns CDR1 SNHLY and CDR2 FYNNEI. The CDR3 here is CASSEWWSSYEQYF. The DNA of the CDR3 is TGTGCCAGCAGTGAGTGGTGGAGCTCCTACGAGCAGTACTTC.

The genes are TRBV18 and TRBJ1-2; a possible D gene is TRBD1 (6 bases). Trimming left V 3 bases short and J 5 bases short, with 10 bases between. Germline V gives CDR1 KGHSH, CDR2 LQKENI. The length of the CDR3 is 13 residues. CDR3 DNA sequence: TGTGCCAGCTCACCGACACAGGGTTATGGCTACACCTTC. It is translated as CASSPTQGYGYTF.

J is TRBJ1-1 and V is TRBV7-2; TRBD1 is a possible D gene (6 bases). CDR1 is SGHTA, CDR2 FQGNSA, per germline. The length of the CDR3 is 13 residues. Trimming shortened V by 4 bases and J by 6 bases, and 12 bases separated the two germline ends. The CDR3 region is CASSSPGQPEAFF. The DNA for the CDR3 is TGTGCCAGCAGCTCCCCGGGACAACCTGAAGCTTTCTTT.

The chain recombines TRBV5-5 with TRBJ2-5; tentatively, D is TRBD1 (6 bases). Trimming took off 2 bases at V and 2 bases at J, with 7 bases between the two ends. In germline, CDR1 is SGHKS, CDR2 YYEKEE (reference sequence). The CDR3 covers 13 residues. CDR3 region: CASSLQGQETQYF. CDR3 bases: TGTGCCAGCAGCTTACAGGGACAAGAGACCCAGTACTTC. The full variable domain, rest sourced from reference TRBV5-5 and TRBJ2-5, is DAGVTQSPTHLIKTRGQQVTLRCSPISGHKSVSWYQQVLGQGPQFIFQYYEKEERGRGNFPDRFSARQFPNYSSELNVNALLLGDSALYLCASSLQGQETQYFGPGTRLLVL.

This clone was observed once. The V gene is TRBV9, the J gene TRBJ2-2; 14 nucleotides agree with TRBD2. In germline, CDR1 is SGDLS, CDR2 YYNGEE. The CDR3 contains 19 residues. With 0 bases clipped from V and 0 bases from J, the junction kept 4 bases outside the gene matches. The CDR3 DNA sequence: TGTGCCAGCAGCGTAGGACTAGCGGGGGGGTTTACGAACACCGGGGAGCTGTTTTTT. Encoded protein: CASSVGLAGGFTNTGELFF.